The 32 T cell receptor beta chains below all came from one sample that was sequenced in a study of T cell repertoires in cytomegalovirus infection. One entry per CDR3 protein results from TCRdb running MiXCR on the reads. Here the sample spans 200,000 to 300,000 distinct CDR3 sequences, roughly 13% being singletons. The sample taken for sequencing was PBMCs. The receptors shown here come from a human donor in good health (CMV status not recorded). Some clones in this sample may be carry-over from other donors' samples.

This clonotype was picked up many times. The rearrangement links TRBV5-4 to TRBJ2-2; no firm D call. The germline V gene encodes CDR1 SGHNT and CDR2 YYREEE (reference sequence). Between the trimmed V and J ends, which lost 0 bases and 10 bases, there was a span of 10 bases. This CDR3 spans 13 amino acids. For the CDR3, the DNA is TGTGCCAGCAGCTTGGTATCTTCCGAGGAGCTGTTTTTT. It translates to CASSLVSSEELFF. The variable domain in full, completed from reference TRBV5-4 and TRBJ2-2, reads ETGVTQSPTHLIKTRGQQVTLRCSSQSGHNTVSWYQQALGQGPQFIFQYYREEENGRGNFPPRFSGLQFPNYSSELNVNALELDDSALYLCASSLVSSEELFFGEGSRLTVL.

The genes are TRBV20-1 and TRBJ2-7, with D uncertain. Trimming pared 5 bases from V and 1 base from J, leaving 15 bases between. The CDR3 runs to 14 residues. Per the germline V gene, CDR1 is DFQATT and CDR2 is SNEGSKA (reference sequence). DNA of the CDR3: TGCAGTGCTTTAAGGTCCGGATTTTCCTACGAGCAGTACTTC. Residues: CSALRSGFSYEQYF.

Ten or more counts support this clonotype. The chain links TRBV12-3 or TRBV12-4 to TRBJ2-2; 10 nucleotides agree with TRBD2. The V segment lost 3 bases and the J segment 5 bases; nucleotides outside the gene matches: 12. The CDR3 loop spans 18 amino acids. The DNA of the CDR3 is TGTGCCAGCAGTTTCCAGGCCCTAGCGGGAGTAGGGACCGGGGAGCTGTTTTTT. Its translation is CASSFQALAGVGTGELFF.

This clonotype was seen ten or more times. This rearrangement joins TRBV4-3 to TRBJ1-2, with D possibly TRBD1 on 5 matching bases. Germline V gene sequence: CDR1 LGHNA, CDR2 YSLEER. Trimming took off 4 bases at V and 8 bases at J, with 17 bases between the two ends. CDR3 length: 14 amino acids. DNA for the CDR3: TGCGCCAGCAGCCCCCTAGGGGTGGTCTACGGCTACACCTTC. This sequence encodes CASSPLGVVYGYTF.

The V gene is TRBV7-2, the J gene TRBJ1-5; D is unclear. The CDR3 sequence is 12 residues long. Germline CDR1 SGHTA, CDR2 FQGNSA. Trimming took off 5 bases at V and 7 bases at J, with 9 bases between the two ends. The CDR3 sequence: CASSPSFQPQHF. CDR3 sequence (DNA): TGTGCCAGCAGCCCCTCGTTCCAGCCCCAGCATTTT.

This clonotype was seen at least ten times. This sequence joins TRBV19 and TRBJ2-1; 9 bases agree with TRBD1. With V trimmed by 3 bases and J by 2 bases, 8 bases remained unmatched. The germline V gene encodes CDR1 LNHDA and CDR2 SQIVND (reference sequence). CDR3 length: 17 amino acids. As DNA, the CDR3 is TGTGCCAGTAGTATGCACCGGACAGGGGTCCCCTACAATGAGCAGTTCTTC. This translates into CASSMHRTGVPYNEQFF. Drawing the rest from reference TRBV19 and TRBJ2-1, the complete variable domain is DGGITQSPKYLFRKEGQNVTLSCEQNLNHDAMYWYRQDPGQGLRLIYYSQIVNDFQKGDIAEGYSVSREKKESFPLTVTSAQKNPTAFYLCASSMHRTGVPYNEQFFGPGTRLTVL.

The chain couples TRBV29-1 to TRBJ1-1; D ambiguous. This CDR3 region has 12 residues. Germline V gene lookup returns CDR1 SQVTM and CDR2 ANQGSEA. The V end lost 7 bases, the J end lost 4 bases, and 13 bases lay between the germline ends. The CDR3 here is CSALHGSTEAFF. In nucleotides, the CDR3 is TGCAGCGCCCTCCACGGAAGCACTGAAGCTTTCTTT.

At least ten counts were recorded for this clonotype. V usage is TRBV20-1 and J usage is TRBJ2-4, with D possibly TRBD1 on 6 matching bases. Per the germline V gene, CDR1 is DFQATT and CDR2 is SNEGSKA (reference sequence). The CDR3 runs 14 residues. Deletions cut 7 bases from V and 2 bases from J, with 15 bases between. The CDR3, as DNA: TGCAGTGTTGGGGGCGCTGGGACCAAAAACATTCAGTACTTC. The encoded protein is CSVGGAGTKNIQYF.

The sample holds many counts of this clonotype. CDR3 nucleotide sequence: TGTGCCAGCAGCTTGGGGGGGGCCACTGAAGCTTTCTTT. Translated, it gives CASSLGGATEAFF. The chain recombines TRBV7-2 with TRBJ1-1; TRBD1 might be the D (6 bases). V lost 3 bases, J lost 4 bases, and 9 bases lay in between. From germline, CDR1 is SGHTA and CDR2 FQGNSA. The CDR3 is 13 amino acids.

DNA for the CDR3: TGTGCCAGCAGTTTACGGGGGGGCGCTAGGAATGAGCAGTTCTTC. This encodes CASSLRGGARNEQFF. The chain carries TRBV12-3 or TRBV12-4 and TRBJ2-1, with 8 bases lining up with TRBD2. Trimming removed 2 bases from V and 7 bases from J; junction bases left unmatched: 7. The CDR3 loop spans 15 amino acids.

This clonotype came up a few times. This chain joins TRBV7-8 and TRBJ2-3, with D possibly being TRBD1 (6 bases). V lost 4 bases and J lost 4, with 12 bases in between. The CDR3 length is 14 residues. Germline values: CDR1 SGHVS, CDR2 FQNEAQ. The CDR3 loop reads CASSSNRAPDTQYF. CDR3 in DNA: TGTGCCAGCAGCTCTAACAGGGCCCCAGATACGCAGTATTTT.

This chain uses TRBV19 with TRBJ2-7; 13 bases are a match to TRBD2. This CDR3 spans 15 amino acids. V trimming: 4 bases; J trimming: 2 bases; junction bases outside the gene matches: 2. Germline V CDR1 and CDR2: LNHDA, SQIVND (reference sequence). The CDR3 DNA reads as TGTGCCAGTAGTAGACTAGCGGGAGGTGCCTACGAGCAGTACTTC. Its translation is CASSRLAGGAYEQYF.

V and J are TRBV7-2 and TRBJ2-1; D is ambiguous. Trimming stripped 7 bases from V and 0 bases from J, with 16 bases between. Per the germline V gene, CDR1 is SGHTA and CDR2 is FQGNSA. CDR3 length equals 16 residues. CDR3 loop: CASTSRGLSSYNEQFF. CDR3 in DNA: TGTGCCAGCACCTCCCGCGGCCTGAGCTCCTACAATGAGCAGTTCTTC.

This clonotype came up many times. The rearrangement links TRBV7-2 to TRBJ2-7; TRBD1 might be the D (6 bases). Trimming took 1 base from V and 2 from J, leaving 12 bases between them. Germline lookup yields CDR1 SGHTA and CDR2 FQGNSA. CDR3 length: 15 residues. DNA for the CDR3: TGTGCCAGCAGCTTAGTCCAGAGGGGGACCTACGAGCAGTACTTC. Its protein is CASSLVQRGTYEQYF.

This clonotype has ten or more counts. The chain has TRBV5-1 and TRBJ1-1, with D unclear. The V gene lost 4 bases and the J gene lost 2 bases, with 12 bases spanning the gap. CDR3 length: 14 residues. CDR1 is SGHRS and CDR2 is YFSETQ in the germline V gene. The CDR3: CASSGYSFNTEAFF. CDR3 nucleotide sequence: TGCGCCAGCAGCGGATACAGCTTTAACACTGAAGCTTTCTTT.

V is TRBV20-1 and J is TRBJ2-5; D perhaps matches TRBD1 (6 bases). V dropped 4 bases and J dropped 1 base, with 10 bases sitting between them. The length of the CDR3 is 13 residues. Germline CDR1 is DFQATT and CDR2 is SNEGSKA (reference sequence). The CDR3 here is CSAKRGSQETQYF. The CDR3 nucleotides read TGCAGTGCTAAGAGGGGGAGCCAAGAGACCCAGTACTTC.

This clonotype was recorded many times. V usage is TRBV19 and J usage is TRBJ2-7; D perhaps matches TRBD2 (6 bases). The CDR3 consists of 16 residues. CDR1 LNHDA and CDR2 SQIVND come from the germline V gene (reference sequence). V dropped 3 bases and J dropped 0 bases, with 15 bases sitting between them. The CDR3 DNA reads TGTGCCAGTAGTATCGGAGGGCCCGGCGTCTCCTACGAGCAGTACTTC. This sequence encodes CASSIGGPGVSYEQYF.

This clonotype showed up just a few times. This sequence joins TRBV19 and TRBJ2-1; D possibly corresponds to TRBD1 (6 bases). With 4 bases removed from V and 3 bases from J, the gap between germline ends came to 7 bases. The germline V gene encodes CDR1 LNHDA and CDR2 SQIVND (reference sequence). This CDR3 region has 13 residues. The CDR3 reads CASSRTDYNEQFF. The CDR3 DNA reads as TGTGCCAGTAGTAGGACAGACTACAATGAGCAGTTCTTC.

This chain links TRBV7-3 with TRBJ2-1, with D possibly matching TRBD1 (6 bases). Germline CDR1 and CDR2: SGHTA and FQGTGA. V dropped 6 bases and J dropped 11 bases, with 14 bases sitting between them. This CDR3 comprises 12 residues. The CDR3 loop is CASSFLDRQQFF. CDR3 bases: TGTGCCAGCAGTTTTCTTGACAGGCAGCAGTTCTTC.

This clonotype was seen many times. This chain links TRBV20-1 with TRBJ1-5; 11 bases are shared with TRBD1. Germline V gene data show CDR1 as DFQATT and CDR2 as SNEGSKA (reference sequence). V shed 0 bases and J 4 bases; nucleotides not matched to a gene: 17. This CDR3 is built from 20 residues. The CDR3 bases are TGCAGTGCTAGAGATCTAAGGAAGGACAGGGGGCTCCTGGGAAATCAGCCCCAGCATTTT. Encoded protein: CSARDLRKDRGLLGNQPQHF.

In DNA, the CDR3 is TGTGCCAGCAGTGGGGCTAGCGGGGGAACCTACGAGCAGTACTTC. As protein: CASSGASGGTYEQYF. The chain is built from TRBV12-3 or TRBV12-4 and TRBJ2-7; 10 bases line up with TRBD2. The V gene end was trimmed by 5 bases and the J gene end by 2 bases; junction bases not matched to a gene: 6. The CDR3 is made up of 15 amino acids.

This clonotype has more than one count but fewer than ten. As DNA, the CDR3 is TGCAGTGCTAAGTTACTAATGGAGACCCAGTACTTC. Its protein is CSAKLLMETQYF. The rearrangement uses TRBV20-1 and TRBJ2-5; no reliable D call. Trimming took 4 bases from V and 5 from J, leaving 11 bases between them. The CDR3 has 12 amino acids. Germline CDR1 and CDR2: DFQATT and SNEGSKA (reference sequence).

Only a few counts were recorded for this clonotype. The chain links TRBV24-1 to TRBJ2-1; a possible D gene is TRBD2 (6 bases). The V end was cut by 1 base, the J end by 3 bases, with 12 bases between. The CDR3 consists of 16 residues. Germline V lookup: CDR1 KGHDR, CDR2 SFDVKD. The CDR3 reads CATSDFLAPGYNEQFF. The CDR3 DNA sequence: TGTGCCACCAGTGATTTCCTAGCGCCCGGCTACAATGAGCAGTTCTTC.

This clonotype was recorded many times. The rearrangement uses TRBV7-2 and TRBJ2-3; the D is unclear. Germline CDR1 and CDR2: SGHTA and FQGNSA. V was pared by 2 bases and J by 1 base, with 10 bases between. The CDR3 spans 15 residues. CDR3 sequence reads: CASSLSGDRTDTQYF. The CDR3 bases are TGTGCCAGCAGCTTATCTGGGGATCGCACAGATACGCAGTATTTT.

Concerning this clonotype itself: This likely comes from a read error, as the CDR3 has no conserved phenylalanine or tryptophan at its end. The chain combines TRBV28 with TRBJ1-2, with unresolved D. Germline V gives CDR1 MDHEN, CDR2 SYDVKM. V was trimmed by 5 bases and J by 0 bases, leaving 13 bases between them. The CDR3 sequence is 15 residues long. The CDR3 DNA sequence: TGTGCCAGCAGTATTGCCCGGAATACTAACTATGGCTACACCGTC. Translation: CASSIARNTNYGYTV.

This clonotype was seen repeatedly, ten times or more. The rearrangement joins TRBV6-2 or TRBV6-3 to TRBJ2-1, with D possibly matching TRBD1 (7 bases). The CDR3 consists of 15 residues. The germline V gene has CDR1 MNHEY and CDR2 SVGEGT. V was pared by 6 bases and J by 1 base, with 13 bases between. The DNA for the CDR3 is TGTGCCAGCAGCCGCGGGACAGATTCCTACAATGAGCAGTTCTTC. Translating gives CASSRGTDSYNEQFF.

This clonotype was seen more than once but under ten times. V is TRBV28 and J is TRBJ1-5, with 10 bases identical to TRBD1. After removal of 6 bases from V and 7 bases from J, the junction contained 6 bases not matched to a gene. From germline, CDR1 is MDHEN and CDR2 SYDVKM. The CDR3 is made up of 14 amino acids. The chain's CDR3 is CASRSGTGVQPQHF. DNA of the CDR3: TGTGCCAGCAGGTCCGGGACAGGGGTACAGCCCCAGCATTTT.

V and J are TRBV28 and TRBJ2-1; D possibly uses TRBD1 or TRBD2 (6 bases each). Germline values: CDR1 MDHEN, CDR2 SYDVKM. V was clipped by 3 bases and J by 2 bases, with 11 bases between them. The CDR3 loop spans 15 amino acids. The CDR3 DNA is TGTGCCAGCAGTTTCCCGGGGGCTACCTACAATGAGCAGTTCTTC. Residues: CASSFPGATYNEQFF.

This clonotype was detected ten times or more. V usage is TRBV7-3 and J usage is TRBJ2-2, with 10 positions matching TRBD1. Looked up from germline, CDR1 is SGHTA and CDR2 is FQGTGA. Trimming at V came to 4 bases and at J to 2 bases, leaving 4 bases not matched to a gene. CDR3 length equals 16 residues. CDR3 bases: TGTGCCAGCAGCTCAGGGGACAGGGGAAACACCGGGGAGCTGTTTTTT. It is translated as CASSSGDRGNTGELFF.

V is TRBV7-6 and J is TRBJ2-1, with TRBD2 matching over 14 bases. Per germline, CDR1 SGHVS and CDR2 FNYEAQ. V shed 0 bases, J shed 9 bases, and the junction held 13 bases outside the gene matches. The length of the CDR3 is 19 residues. The CDR3 DNA reads as TGTGCCAGCAGCTTAGCGACTAGCGGGAGGGCCACCAGTCCGAGTGAGCAGTTCTTC. It is translated as CASSLATSGRATSPSEQFF.

This clonotype was recorded at least ten times. The chain carries TRBV4-1 and TRBJ1-5; D call uncertain. The length of the CDR3 is 14 residues. In germline, CDR1 is MGHRA, CDR2 YSYEKL. Trimming removed 0 bases from V and 9 bases from J, with 12 bases in between. The CDR3 reads CASSQEEEWRPQHF. The CDR3 nucleotides read TGCGCCAGCAGCCAAGAAGAGGAATGGCGGCCCCAGCATTTT.

Only a few counts were recorded for this clonotype. The chain combines TRBV5-6 with TRBJ1-2; a weak D match, TRBD1 (5 bases). The germline CDR1 and CDR2 sequences are SGHDT and YYEEEE. V lost 2 bases, J lost 1 base, and 9 bases lay in between. This CDR3 region has 14 residues. The CDR3 is CASSFPGNNYGYTF. As DNA, the CDR3 is TGTGCCAGCAGCTTCCCAGGGAATAACTATGGCTACACCTTC.